These 16 T cell receptor beta chains originate from one sample sequenced in a study of CD8 T cells in ankylosing spondylitis. Notes on the study in general: Within ankylosing spondylitis blood, a TCR beta motif made up of under 10 highly homologous variants appeared to be characteristic.

One entry per CDR3 protein, called by TCRdb with MiXCR from the 5' RACE reads. The sample includes approximately 550,000 distinct CDR3 sequences, 12% of them seen just once. The antigens these receptors bind are not known. Sequencing was performed on blood, either unsorted or a sorted T cell fraction (not recorded which). The receptors come from a male donor with ankylosing spondylitis.

The V call is TRBV19, the J call TRBJ2-3, with 7 bases matching TRBD1. V lost 7 bases and J lost 10; bases outside the gene matches: 11. The germline gives CDR1 LNHDA, CDR2 SQIVND (reference sequence). The CDR3 loop spans 13 amino acids. CDR3 DNA sequence: TGTGCCAGTATGCTACAGGGGTCAAGGGCGCAGTATTTT. Translating it yields CASMLQGSRAQYF.

DNA of the CDR3: TGCAGTGCTAGAGTGGAGGTTGGTTCACCATCCTACAATGAGCAGTTCTTC. Amino acids: CSARVEVGSPSYNEQFF. The chain links TRBV20-1 to TRBJ2-1, with a weak D call TRBD2 (5 bases). V was shortened by 1 base and J by 1 base, with 17 bases between the two germline ends. The CDR3 consists of 17 residues. CDR1 is DFQATT, CDR2 SNEGSKA, per germline (reference sequence).

This clonotype was recorded at least ten times. This sequence joins TRBV12-3 or TRBV12-4 and TRBJ2-3; 7 bases align to TRBD1. The CDR3 loop spans 14 amino acids. Trimming took 6 bases from V and 2 from J; bases not matched to a gene: 5. CDR3 in DNA: TGTGCCAGCAGCCCGGGACAGATCACAGATACGCAGTATTTT. The encoded protein is CASSPGQITDTQYF.

The chain is built from TRBV11-2 and TRBJ2-7; D unresolved. Germline-derived CDR1 and CDR2 are SGHAT and FQNNGV. This CDR3 has 15 residues. V was clipped by 3 bases and J by 3 bases, with 15 bases between them. CDR3: CASSFGQGRLYEQYF. The CDR3 bases are TGTGCCAGCAGCTTCGGCCAAGGGCGTCTCTACGAGCAGTACTTC.

This clonotype was seen repeatedly, ten times or more. This chain links TRBV7-8 with TRBJ2-2; 7 nucleotides agree with TRBD1. This CDR3 is 14 amino acids long. Germline CDR1 and CDR2: SGHVS and FQNEAQ. V shed 5 bases, J shed 6 bases, and the junction held 6 bases outside the gene matches. DNA of the CDR3: TGTGCCAGCAGCCCTCGGACAGGACCCGGGGAGCTGTTTTTT. Protein sequence: CASSPRTGPGELFF.

This chain connects TRBV5-1 to TRBJ1-1; D remains ambiguous. CDR3 length: 15 residues. The V end lost 2 bases, the J end lost 2 bases, and 13 bases lay between the germline ends. CDR1 is SGHRS and CDR2 is YFSETQ in the germline V gene. CDR3 nucleotides: TGCGCCAGCAGCTTTCAACCCGACGTAAACACTGAAGCTTTCTTT. Protein sequence: CASSFQPDVNTEAFF.

A few counts support this clonotype. The V call is TRBV7-2, the J call TRBJ2-3, with 8 bases matching TRBD2. Germline assignment: CDR1 SGHTA and CDR2 FQGNSA. Trimming took 3 bases from V and 5 from J; bases not matched to a gene: 4. This CDR3 is built from 14 residues. DNA for the CDR3: TGTGCCAGCAGCTTTAGCGGGATTAGAGATACGCAGTATTTT. It translates to CASSFSGIRDTQYF.

The genes are TRBV14 and TRBJ1-1; D is possibly TRBD1 (5 bases). The ends were cut back, 4 bases at V and 2 bases at J, with 14 bases in the middle. Looked up from germline, CDR1 is SGHDN and CDR2 is FVKESK. This CDR3 has 15 residues. The CDR3 is CASSRRGGINTEAFF. The CDR3 DNA reads as TGTGCCAGCAGCCGCCGCGGGGGGATAAACACTGAAGCTTTCTTT.

This clonotype was picked up a small number of times. The chain couples TRBV21-1 to TRBJ2-1. TRBV21-1 is tagged as a pseudogene. CDR3 length: 9 residues. The CDR3, as DNA: TGTGCCAGCAGCGGCTCGCAGTTCTTC. Its translation is CASSGSQFF.

This clonotype has ten or more counts. The chain uses TRBV7-2 and TRBJ2-1, with D uncertain. The ends were cut back, 2 bases at V and 3 bases at J, with 8 bases in the middle. Germline CDR1 and CDR2: SGHTA and FQGNSA. The CDR3 contains 14 residues. CDR3 DNA: TGTGCCAGCAGCTTAACCAGTTTCTACAATGAGCAGTTCTTC. Amino acids: CASSLTSFYNEQFF.

This rearrangement joins TRBV20-1 to TRBJ2-2, with 7 bases that match TRBD2. The V and J ends lost 1 base and 1 base, in that order; junction bases with no gene match: 6. There are 16 residues in the CDR3. CDR1 is DFQATT and CDR2 is SNEGSKA in the germline V gene (reference sequence). The CDR3 loop reads CSARVPTSLNTGELFF. In DNA form, the CDR3 reads TGCAGTGCTAGAGTCCCGACTAGCTTGAACACCGGGGAGCTGTTTTTT.

This clonotype has a handful of counts. The chain recombines TRBV5-6 with TRBJ2-3; TRBD2 matches 8 bases. V trimming: 0 bases; J trimming: 0 bases; junction bases outside the gene matches: 3. Germline V gene lookup returns CDR1 SGHDT and CDR2 YYEEEE. This CDR3 comprises 16 residues. The CDR3 loop reads CASSLGLAKSTDTQYF. In DNA form, the CDR3 reads TGTGCCAGCAGCTTGGGACTAGCGAAGAGCACAGATACGCAGTATTTT.

This clonotype was counted between two and nine times. As DNA, the CDR3 is TGTGCCACCAGTGACCCGGACAGGAATGAGCAGTTCTTC. Translated, it gives CATSDPDRNEQFF. The V gene is TRBV24-1, the J gene TRBJ2-1, with 7 bases fitting TRBD1. Germline CDR1 KGHDR, CDR2 SFDVKD. The CDR3 consists of 13 residues. With V trimmed by 4 bases and J by 7 bases, 3 bases remained unmatched.

This clonotype appeared a few times. V is TRBV20-1 and J is TRBJ2-4, with D unresolved. The CDR3 contains 16 residues. With 0 bases removed from V and 0 bases from J, the gap between germline ends came to 12 bases. The V gene's germline CDR1 is DFQATT and CDR2 SNEGSKA (reference sequence). CDR3 nucleotide sequence: TGCAGTGCTAGAGATCCCACAAGCCTAGCCAAAAACATTCAGTACTTC. Its translation: CSARDPTSLAKNIQYF.

The V call is TRBV29-1, the J call TRBJ1-1; no reliable D call. The V and J ends lost 4 bases and 5 bases respectively, with 8 bases between them. CDR3 length: 11 amino acids. Per the germline V gene, CDR1 is SQVTM and CDR2 is ANQGSEA. CDR3 DNA: TGCAGCGTTGGGTCCGGGACTGAAGCTTTCTTT. It yields the protein CSVGSGTEAFF. Filled out from reference TRBV29-1 and TRBJ1-1, the complete variable domain reads SAVISQKPSRDICQRGTSLTIQCQVDSQVTMMFWYRQQPGQSLTLIATANQGSEATYESGFVIDKFPISRPNLTFSTLTVSNMSPEDSSIYLCSVGSGTEAFFGQGTRLTVV.

This chain uses TRBV20-1 with TRBJ2-1; tentatively, D is TRBD2 (5 bases). Per the germline V gene, CDR1 is DFQATT and CDR2 is SNEGSKA (reference sequence). This CDR3 contains 14 residues. Trimming stripped 0 bases from V and 5 bases from J, with 11 bases between. CDR3 nucleotides: TGCAGTGCTAGAGAGGGAGATCAAAACAATGAGCAGTTCTTC. Residues: CSAREGDQNNEQFF.